These 24 T cell receptor beta chains share one sample of origin, sequenced in a study of blood T cell repertoires in COVID-19 (dated by TCRdb to the early 2020s). The protocol used for the library was the immunoSEQ multiplex PCR assay. Drawn from immuneACCESS, this table holds only the in-frame rearrangements with V and J called that TCRdb kept. Clones are partly lost; checked studies trace under half to an unresolved V gene and leave the rest unexplained. The table for this sample lists 200,000 to 250,000 clones; roughly nine tenths of them were counted only once. Approximately 0.77% of the sample goes to the ten largest clones. Input material: peripheral blood. Receptor source: a man in his 60s with COVID-19, enrolled during active disease.

The count of this clone is one. V gene TRBV5-1 combines with J gene TRBJ1-1, with 10 positions matching TRBD1. Losses at the gene ends were 5 bases for V and 0 bases for J; bases not matched to a gene: 10. Germline V CDR1 and CDR2: SGHRS, YFSETQ. The CDR3 runs to 17 residues. CDR3 nucleotides: TGCGCCAGCAGTATTGTGGGACAGGGGATACTGAACACTGAAGCTTTCTTT. This sequence encodes CASSIVGQGILNTEAFF.

The chain links TRBV3-1 (or the pseudogene TRBV3-2) to TRBJ2-7, with TRBD1 as a possible D gene (6 bases). Trimming removed 3 bases at V and 6 bases at J, with 18 bases between. The germline V gene has CDR1 LGHDT and CDR2 YNNKEL (reference sequence). The CDR3 spans 15 residues. The CDR3: CASSQAGRDKREQYF. The CDR3 DNA reads as TGTGCCAGCAGCCAGGCAGGTAGGGACAAACGCGAGCAGTACTTC.

The rearrangement links TRBV3-1 (or the pseudogene TRBV3-2) to TRBJ2-1; D is possibly TRBD1 (5 bases). Germline V CDR1 and CDR2: LGHDT, YNNKEL (reference sequence). This CDR3 region has 15 residues. V lost 3 bases to trimming and J lost 6 bases, with 15 bases between them. The CDR3 spells CASSHHLLTGNEQFF. Written as DNA, the CDR3 is TGTGCCAGCAGCCACCACCTGCTAACAGGCAATGAGCAGTTCTTC.

The chain recombines TRBV5-6 with TRBJ1-3; 9 bases line up with TRBD1. The CDR3 is made up of 19 amino acids. The V gene's germline CDR1 is SGHDT and CDR2 YYEEEE. The junction had 15 bases not matched to a gene; V was cut back by 4 bases and J by 1 base. The DNA of the CDR3 is TGTGCCAGCAGCCAGGTCCCGGGACAGGGTACTAGGTCTGGAAACACCATATATTTT. Its protein product is CASSQVPGQGTRSGNTIYF. Filled out from reference TRBV5-6 and TRBJ1-3, the complete variable domain reads DAGVTQSPTHLIKTRGQQVTLRCSPKSGHDTVSWYQQALGQGPQFIFQYYEEEERQRGNFPDRFSGHQFPNYSSELNVNALLLGDSALYLCASSQVPGQGTRSGNTIYFGEGSWLTVV.

The chain uses TRBV12-5 and TRBJ2-1; tentatively, D is TRBD1 (6 bases). The V gene's germline CDR1 is LGHNT and CDR2 FRNRAP. The CDR3 consists of 15 residues. Deletions cut 7 bases from V and 6 bases from J, with 19 bases between. The chain's CDR3 is CASAPQAGVLNEQFF. The CDR3 DNA reads as TGTGCTAGTGCCCCCCAGGCAGGGGTCCTCAATGAGCAGTTCTTC.

Details on this clone: This sample also contains other DNA sequences that code for the same CDR3. The chain links TRBV5-1 to TRBJ2-7; the match to TRBD1 covers 11 bases. Germline V gene sequence: CDR1 SGHRS, CDR2 YFSETQ. This CDR3 contains 14 residues. V lost 2 bases to trimming and J lost 3 bases; unmatched junction nucleotides: 1. CDR3 nucleotide sequence: TGCGCCAGCAGCTTCGGGACAGGGGGCTACGAGCAGTACTTC. Its translation: CASSFGTGGYEQYF.

This clone was seen only once. CDR3 nucleotides: TGCGCCAGCAGTGAGTCTGGCAGGGAGGGCAGTTTCAACTATGGCTACACCTTC. This encodes CASSESGREGSFNYGYTF. V usage is TRBV10-2 and J usage is TRBJ1-2; a weak D match, TRBD1 (5 bases). From germline, CDR1 is WSHSY and CDR2 SAAADI. The V end lost 0 bases, the J end lost 2 bases, and 19 bases lay between the germline ends. This CDR3 is 18 amino acids long.

This clone was seen a few times. V and J are TRBV4-3 and TRBJ2-7; 8 nucleotides match TRBD1. Germline values: CDR1 LGHNA, CDR2 YSLEER. Trimming took 1 base from V and 2 from J; bases not matched to a gene: 4. The CDR3 is 15 residues long. CDR3 nucleotide sequence: TGCGCCAGCAGCCAAGTTCAGGGGGCTGCCTACGAGCAGTACTTC. Encoded protein: CASSQVQGAAYEQYF.

The rearrangement joins TRBV5-1 to TRBJ2-2, with a weak D call TRBD1 (6 bases). CDR3 length: 13 residues. CDR1 is SGHRS and CDR2 is YFSETQ in the germline V gene. The V gene lost 5 bases and the J gene lost 5 bases, with 10 bases spanning the gap. The CDR3 spells CASRPGDTGELFF. The CDR3 DNA is TGCGCCAGCAGACCAGGGGATACCGGGGAGCTGTTTTTT. The whole variable domain, filled in from reference TRBV5-1 and TRBJ2-2, reads KAGVTQTPRYLIKTRGQQVTLSCSPISGHRSVSWYQQTPGQGLQFLFEYFSETQRNKGNFPGRFSGRQFSNSRSEMNVSTLELGDSALYLCASRPGDTGELFFGEGSRLTVL.

The chain has TRBV19 and TRBJ1-4; 8 bases map to TRBD1. Trimming took 3 bases from V and 2 from J; bases not matched to a gene: 5. CDR1 and CDR2 (germline): LNHDA, SQIVND (reference sequence). CDR3 length: 16 amino acids. The CDR3 here is CASSMVRGRTNEKLFF. For the CDR3, the DNA is TGTGCCAGTAGTATGGTCAGGGGGCGGACTAATGAAAAACTGTTTTTT.

The J gene is TRBJ2-3, the V gene TRBV4-2; 13 bases map to TRBD2. CDR3 length: 17 amino acids. V lost 2 bases to trimming and J lost 4 bases; unmatched junction nucleotides: 6. Germline V gene sequence: CDR1 LGHNA, CDR2 YNFKEQ. This chain's CDR3 is CASSQSRTSGSADTQYF. In nucleotides, the CDR3 is TGTGCCAGCAGCCAATCGCGGACTAGCGGGAGTGCAGATACGCAGTATTTT.

This clone has just one count. This sequence joins TRBV6-2 or TRBV6-3 and TRBJ2-1, with TRBD2 matching over 12 bases. The germline gives CDR1 MNHEY, CDR2 SVGEGT. Trimming removed 2 bases from V and 8 bases from J; junction bases left unmatched: 10. This CDR3 has 17 amino acids. CDR3 sequence reads: CASSYPLTSGRRYEQFF. The CDR3 region has the DNA TGTGCCAGCAGTTACCCCCTGACTAGCGGGAGACGGTATGAGCAGTTCTTC.

The gene calls are TRBV11-2 and TRBJ2-5; D unclear. The V gene's germline CDR1 is SGHAT and CDR2 FQNNGV. The CDR3 has 16 residues. Trimming left V 5 bases short and J 2 bases short, with 18 bases between. The CDR3 protein is CASSHLGYPGQETQYF. CDR3 sequence (DNA): TGTGCCAGCAGCCACCTAGGATACCCTGGGCAAGAGACCCAGTACTTC.

J is TRBJ2-4 and V is TRBV7-9; 13 bases align to TRBD2. The junction had 9 bases not matched to a gene; V was cut back by 5 bases and J by 8 bases. This CDR3 has 16 amino acids. The germline V gene has CDR1 SEHNR and CDR2 FQNEAQ (reference sequence). The CDR3 nucleotides are TGTGCCAGCAGCCATAGGACTAGCGGGAGTCTTGACATTCAGTACTTC. Translating gives CASSHRTSGSLDIQYF.

The chain joins TRBV30 to TRBJ1-3; TRBD1 is a possible D gene (5 bases). Germline loops: CDR1 GTSNPN, CDR2 SVGIG (reference sequence). CDR3 length: 14 residues. V lost 2 bases to trimming and J lost 0 bases, with 8 bases between them. The DNA of the CDR3 is TGTGCCTGGAGTTGGGGCCACTCTGGAAACACCATATATTTT. This sequence encodes CAWSWGHSGNTIYF.

This clone showed up just once. The chain carries TRBV18 and TRBJ1-3; 9 bases line up with TRBD1. Germline CDR1 and CDR2: KGHSH and LQKENI. The J segment lost 4 bases and the V segment lost 5 bases, leaving 6 bases of the junction unmatched. The CDR3 sequence is 15 residues long. The CDR3, as DNA: TGTGCCAGCTCAACTACTACAGGGGGCGGAAACACCATATATTTT. This sequence encodes CASSTTTGGGNTIYF.

The count of this clone is one. For the CDR3, the DNA is TGCGCCAGCAGCCAAGAGGAGGGACGGCTAAATGAAAAACTGTTTTTT. Its translation: CASSQEEGRLNEKLFF. V usage is TRBV4-1 and J usage is TRBJ1-4; maybe TRBD1 (5 bases). V lost 0 bases, J lost 5 bases, and 13 bases lay in between. The CDR3 runs 16 residues. The V gene's germline CDR1 is MGHRA and CDR2 YSYEKL.

A single count supports this clone. The V and J genes are TRBV18 and TRBJ1-5; 8 positions agree with TRBD1. V was pared by 3 bases and J by 4 bases, with 5 bases of the junction left unmatched. Per the germline V gene, CDR1 is KGHSH and CDR2 is LQKENI. This CDR3 contains 15 residues. CDR3 loop: CASSPGQVFNQPQHF. CDR3 coding DNA: TGTGCCAGCTCACCGGGACAGGTCTTTAATCAGCCCCAGCATTTT.

V gene TRBV18 combines with J gene TRBJ1-5; a possible D gene is TRBD1 (5 bases). The ends were cut back, 2 bases at V and 11 bases at J, with 22 bases in the middle. There are 16 residues in the CDR3. CDR1 KGHSH and CDR2 LQKENI come from the germline V gene. The CDR3 protein is CASSPYSARELSSQHF. CDR3 DNA: TGTGCCAGCTCACCATATTCGGCCAGGGAATTAAGTTCCCAGCATTTT.

J is TRBJ1-6 and V is TRBV6-5; unclear D gene. Between the trimmed V and J ends, which lost 6 bases and 7 bases, there was a span of 16 bases. Looked up from germline, CDR1 is MNHEY and CDR2 is SVGAGI. The CDR3 has 15 amino acids. As DNA, the CDR3 is TGTGCCAGCAGCGAGACGGGGAGGGCAAATTCACCCCTCCACTTT. Protein sequence: CASSETGRANSPLHF.

This chain uses TRBV7-9 with TRBJ1-1; no firm D call. CDR3 length equals 14 residues. CDR1 is SEHNR, CDR2 FQNEAQ, per germline (reference sequence). V gave up 2 bases and J gave up 1 base, with 8 bases separating them. The CDR3 nucleotides read TGTGCCAGCAGCTTACGGGTCCGGAACACTGAAGCTTTCTTT. Translated: CASSLRVRNTEAFF.

J is TRBJ1-2 and V is TRBV5-6; tentatively, D is TRBD1 (6 bases). This CDR3 contains 14 residues. Germline V gene lookup returns CDR1 SGHDT and CDR2 YYEEEE. V was trimmed by 3 bases and J by 4 bases, leaving 13 bases between them. CDR3 in amino acids: CASSYLQGPYGYTF. CDR3 DNA sequence: TGTGCCAGCAGCTACCTACAGGGCCCCTATGGCTACACCTTC.

This rearrangement joins TRBV19 to TRBJ2-3; 13 bases agree with TRBD2. The V gene end was trimmed by 4 bases and the J gene end by 5 bases; junction bases not matched to a gene: 9. CDR3 size: 17 residues. Germline CDR1 reads LNHDA; CDR2 reads SQIVND (reference sequence). The CDR3 here is CASSTRTSGGLLDTQYF. CDR3 nucleotides: TGTGCCAGTAGTACCCGGACTAGCGGGGGCTTATTAGATACGCAGTATTTT.

This sequence joins TRBV5-5 and TRBJ2-7; TRBD2 aligns across 10 bases. The germline V gene has CDR1 SGHKS and CDR2 YYEKEE (reference sequence). The V gene end was trimmed by 2 bases and the J gene end by 2 bases; junction bases not matched to a gene: 4. This CDR3 is 15 amino acids long. This CDR3 reads CASSLGLAVTYEQYF. CDR3 nucleotides: TGTGCCAGCAGCTTAGGACTAGCGGTAACCTACGAGCAGTACTTC.